This T cell receptor beta chain was found in a study of T cell changes during pregnancy in multiple sclerosis. Germline CDR1 and CDR2: SQVTM and ANQGSEA. Germline trimming cut 6 bases from V and 5 bases from J; bases unmatched to any gene: 13. The CDR3 is 16 amino acids. Method: immunoSEQ multiplex PCR; TCRdb's copy keeps in-frame clones and lacks some. This table holds more than 55,000 clones, 90% to 95% found once. The sample in question was peripheral blood, obtained in the third trimester of pregnancy. V is TRBV29-1 and J is TRBJ2-2, with TRBD2 matching over 9 bases. The TCR originated in a female donor in good health, enrolled as a control in a pregnancy study. CDR3 DNA: TGCAGCGTCTCCGGGACTAGCCTCCGGGGAACCGGGGAGCTGTTTTTT. Translating gives CSVSGTSLRGTGELFF.